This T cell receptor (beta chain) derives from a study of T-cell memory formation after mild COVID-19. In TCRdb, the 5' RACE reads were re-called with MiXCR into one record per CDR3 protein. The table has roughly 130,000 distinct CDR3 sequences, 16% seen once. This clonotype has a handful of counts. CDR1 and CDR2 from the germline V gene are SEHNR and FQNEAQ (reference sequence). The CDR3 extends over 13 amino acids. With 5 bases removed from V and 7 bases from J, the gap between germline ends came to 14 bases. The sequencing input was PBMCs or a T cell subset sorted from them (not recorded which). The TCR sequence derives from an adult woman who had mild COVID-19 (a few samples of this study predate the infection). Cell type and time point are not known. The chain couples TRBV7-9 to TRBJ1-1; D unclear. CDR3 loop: CASSHRRTNEAFF. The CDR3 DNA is TGTGCCAGCAGCCACCGACGGACTAATGAAGCTTTCTTT.